This section outlines one TCR beta chain sequence together with its context. This clone appeared a single time. Its antigen is currently not known. No per-base quality is available; no much larger clone lies one base away. Patients with a history of autoimmune disease or receiving systemic immunosuppression were excluded from the trial. In every dose cohort, peripheral blood was drawn for TCR sequencing at baseline, cycle 4 day 1, and cycle 7 day 1. The samples were drawn from a first-in-human, open-label, multicenter phase I dose-escalation trial of ivuxolimab. Adults with locally advanced or metastatic melanoma, renal cell, hepatocellular, or head and neck squamous cell carcinoma were enrolled in the trial. Before TCR sequencing, CD4+ T cells and CD8+ T cells from peripheral blood were sorted into separate populations. This specimen comes from a study of OX40 agonist ivuxolimab in advanced cancers. Some background on the complete study: The costimulatory receptor OX40 (CD134) was targeted by ivuxolimab, a fully human IgG2 agonistic monoclonal antibody. Three dose-escalation patients achieved partial responses, one with hepatocellular carcinoma and two with cutaneous melanoma. Intravenous ivuxolimab was administered to patients every 2 weeks at six dose levels: 0.01, 0.1, 0.3, 1.5, 3 and 10 mg/kg. Among the 50 to 55 dose-escalation patients, about 20 had hepatocellular carcinoma, 15 or so melanoma, 9 renal cell carcinoma and 9 head and neck cancer. Patients were allowed to have had prior anti-PD-1, anti-PD-L1 or anti-CTLA-4 therapy, and around 40% of the dose-escalation patients had previously received checkpoint inhibitors. In the dose-escalation cohort, roughly 80% of patients were male, and the mean age was approximately 64 years, with a range of roughly 23 to 85. The purpose of peripheral TCRbeta sequencing was to test whether ivuxolimab changed TCR sequence diversity and led to clonal T-cell expansion. The paper covers the monotherapy dose-escalation part of the phase I ivuxolimab trial, which included N ≈ 52 patients. The research as a whole found: At doses from 0.1 to 3.0 mg/kg, clonal expansion was seen in both CD4+ and CD8+ blood T cells between baseline and week 6. After ivuxolimab, CD8+ T cells had more expanded clones than CD4+ T cells on average. Low levels of normalized T-cell clonal expansion were also shown by some nonresponding patients. In the 0.1-3.0 mg/kg groups, partial responders were among the patients with the lowest normalized peripheral clonal expansion, particularly in CD8+ T cells. Which antigens the clonally expanded peripheral T cells were specific for was not determined.

Genomic DNA was isolated from the sorted cells so that the TCRbeta CDR3 region could be sequenced. The immunoSEQ Assay was used to sequence the TCRbeta CDR3 regions. The clones in this table, taken by TCRdb from immuneACCESS, are in-frame only. Not every clone is retained; where verified, under half of the shortfall comes from an unresolved V gene, and the cause of the rest is unknown. The sample table contains around 56,000 clones; only one count was recorded for roughly 82% of them. Of the sample, less than 4.5% is held by the ten largest clones. CDR1 SGHRS and CDR2 YFSETQ are derived from the germline V gene. The CDR3 starts with the cysteine, ends with the phenylalanine, and has 15 residues. The CDR3 DNA has 45 bases and is translated from base 1. V has 0 bases trimmed and J has 2 bases trimmed; junction bases matching no gene number 4.

Sample: CD4+ or CD8+ T cells sorted from blood, taken in a trial of the OX40 agonist ivuxolimab. Recombination linked TRBV5-1 to TRBJ2-5, with 7 middle bases fitting TRBD1. The TCR comes from an adult with an advanced solid tumor such as melanoma, head and neck, liver or kidney cancer. The DNA sequence is TGCGCCAGCAGCTTGGCAGGACAGGCGCAAGAGACCCAGTACTTC. Its product reads: CASSLAGQAQETQYF.